The clone carrying this TCR beta chain was recorded at least ten times. The sample belongs to a study of T cells in Graves' hyperthyroidism and ophthalmopathy. Any patient presenting with uncontrolled infection, other autoimmune disease, pregnancy or lactation was left out. The CDR3 extends over 15 amino acids. Germline-derived CDR1 and CDR2 are SGDLS and YYNGEE. V gave up 1 base and J gave up 1 base, with 11 bases separating them. The source material, RNA transcripts, was used to amplify TCR beta CDR3 regions. A set of HTBI primers served as the primers for a first-round RT-PCR of the TCR CDR3. MiXCR was run by TCRdb on the multiplex PCR reads, yielding one entry per CDR3 protein. The top ten clones hold 6.5% to 10% of a sample with about 300,000 distinct CDR3 sequences, roughly 13% of them seen once.

The TCR originated in a woman in her 30s with Graves' hyperthyroidism that later progressed to Graves' ophthalmopathy. The sequenced material came from blood. The chain employs TRBV9 and TRBJ1-1, with D uncertain. The CDR3 coding sequence is TGTGCCAGCAGCGTACGCCCGGACCCGAACACTGAAGCTTTCTTT. Its protein is CASSVRPDPNTEAFF. The full variable domain, with the rest looked up from reference TRBV9 and TRBJ1-1, is DSGVTQTPKHLITATGQRVTLRCSPRSGDLSVYWYQQSLDQGLQFLIQYYNGEERAKGNILERFSAQQFPDLHSELNLSSLELGDSALYFCASSVRPDPNTEAFFGQGTRLTVV.